Listed here is a single T cell receptor (beta chain). The antigen remains undetermined. Germline V gene data show CDR1 as MDHEN and CDR2 as SYDVKM. There are 16 residues in the CDR3. Trimming shortened V by 3 bases and J by 10 bases, and 19 bases separated the two germline ends. Produced via immunoSEQ multiplex PCR; TCRdb's table is partial and in-frame only. The table has 110,000 or so clones, 86% seen once. These data belong to a study of T cell responses to AZD1222 COVID-19 vaccine. Study-wide findings and caveats: Baseline serostatus was positive in only 5 to 7 AZD1222 recipients. Samples come after the peak T cell response, not at day 14. Unmutated variant regions are reportedly targeted by nearly half of spike-specific TCRs.

The V and J genes are TRBV28 and TRBJ1-6, with D perhaps matching TRBD1 (6 bases). The source material was peripheral blood, sampled 28 days after the second AZD1222 dose. This TCR came from an adult who received the AZD1222 COVID-19 vaccine. The CDR3 DNA reads as TGTGCCAGCAGTTTTTTCAGACAGGCAGGGAGGTCACCCCTCCACTTT. Protein: CASSFFRQAGRSPLHF. The whole variable domain, remainder taken from reference TRBV28 and TRBJ1-6, is DVKVTQSSRYLVKRTGEKVFLECVQDMDHENMFWYRQDPGLGLRLIYFSYDVKMKEKGDIPEGYSVSREKKERFSLILESASTNQTSMYLCASSFFRQAGRSPLHFGNGTRLTVT.